The 3 T cell receptor beta chains listed next were all sequenced from one sample in a study of T cells in Graves' hyperthyroidism and ophthalmopathy. Researchers took RNA transcripts and amplified the TCR beta CDR3 regions from them. Researchers ran a first-round RT-PCR on the TCR CDR3 using the HTBI primer set. TCRdb ran MiXCR on the multiplex PCR reads and lists one entry per CDR3 protein. The data contain roughly 800,000 distinct CDR3 sequences, over 35% of them singletons. Source material: blood. Source of these receptors: a man younger than 30 with Graves' hyperthyroidism.

Concerning this clonotype: A read error is possible here, since a much larger clone lies one base away. The gene calls are TRBV7-2 and TRBJ2-7, with a weak D call TRBD2 (6 bases). Germline values: CDR1 SGHTA, CDR2 FQGNSA. The CDR3 consists of 14 residues. V was clipped by 6 bases and J by 2 bases, with 14 bases between them. As DNA, the CDR3 is TGTGCCAGCAGGATTCCGGGGGTTACCTACGAGCAGTACTTC. Translation: CASRIPGVTYEQYF.

A note on this clonotype: This could be a read error, since a much larger clone is one nucleotide away. This sequence joins TRBV15 and TRBJ2-5; D perhaps matches TRBD2 (6 bases). The germline V gene encodes CDR1 LNHNV and CDR2 YYDKDF (reference sequence). The CDR3 is 16 amino acids. V was trimmed by 0 bases and J by 3 bases, leaving 14 bases between them. DNA for the CDR3: TGTGCCACCAGCAGAGAAGGAGTTAGCGGAAAAGAGACCCAGTACTTC. This gives the protein CATSREGVSGKETQYF.

This clonotype was picked up many times. V and J are TRBV7-8 and TRBJ2-7; D not resolved. The germline V and J ends were trimmed by 1 base and 3 bases, with 7 bases remaining between them. This CDR3 region has 13 residues. CDR1 SGHVS and CDR2 FQNEAQ come from the germline V gene. The CDR3 spells CASSLEINYEQYF. As DNA, the CDR3 is TGTGCCAGCAGCTTAGAAATCAACTACGAGCAGTACTTC.